The source of this T cell receptor beta chain is a study of human T cells and chemical hapten exposure. About this clonotype: The antigen is not known.

The ends were cut back, 1 base at V and 4 bases at J, with 10 bases in the middle. CDR3 size: 13 residues. Germline V gives CDR1 DFQATT, CDR2 SNEGSKA (reference sequence). The library labeled individual cDNA molecules by adding unique molecular identifiers to them. TCRdb redid the calling of the RACE reads with MiXCR, one entry per CDR3 protein. Here the sample spans around 99,000 distinct CDR3 sequences, 11% being singletons. The time point here: patch test 2, 6 weeks after DPC sensitization. The treatment denotes: therapeutic diphenylcyclopropenone sensitization with weekly scalp DPC. Study observations and caveats: The formation of large CDR3 similarity clusters by expanded TCRs significantly exceeded that of controls.

The sequence came from a man aged 35-49 years with alopecia areata. Some clones in this sample may be carry-over from other donors' samples. The sample in question was whole blood, obtained in connection with sensitization to the hapten diphenylcyclopropenone (DPC). The chain carries TRBV20-1 and TRBJ1-2; D remains unclear. The chain's CDR3 is CSARVPPSYGYTF. DNA for the CDR3: TGCAGTGCTAGAGTCCCCCCTTCCTATGGCTACACCTTC.